A single sample is the source of the 11 T cell receptor beta chains below, sequenced in a study of T cells in Graves' hyperthyroidism and ophthalmopathy. RNA transcripts served as the template for amplifying TCR beta CDR3 regions. The HTBI set primed first-round TCR CDR3 RT-PCR. A single record per CDR3 protein comes from TCRdb applying MiXCR to the multiplex PCR reads. Among about 380,000 distinct CDR3 sequences listed, roughly 12% were seen once. Sequencing used blood. The receptors derive from a man aged 25 to 40 with Graves' hyperthyroidism that later progressed to Graves' ophthalmopathy.

The CDR3 coding sequence is TGTGCCAGCAGTATTATTTCACGGGCGGGGGGCCTATACAATGAGCAGTTCTTC. Translated: CASSIISRAGGLYNEQFF. The chain joins TRBV11-2 to TRBJ2-1; the match to TRBD2 covers 8 bases. The CDR3 is 18 residues long. With V trimmed by 6 bases and J by 4 bases, 17 bases remained unmatched. Germline CDR1 is SGHAT and CDR2 is FQNNGV.

This clonotype was seen at least ten times. The CDR3 sequence is CSARDNRGPYNEQFF. As DNA, the CDR3 is TGCAGTGCTAGAGATAACCGGGGCCCTTACAATGAGCAGTTCTTC. V is TRBV20-1 and J is TRBJ2-1; TRBD1 or TRBD2 may be the D gene (5 bases each). This CDR3 is built from 15 residues. Trimming took 0 bases from V and 4 from J, leaving 13 bases between them. The V gene's germline CDR1 is DFQATT and CDR2 SNEGSKA (reference sequence).

This clonotype showed up many times. V and J are TRBV20-1 and TRBJ2-5, with D hard to call. Germline CDR1 is DFQATT and CDR2 is SNEGSKA (reference sequence). The CDR3 is 14 amino acids. Trimming left V 0 bases short and J 5 bases short, with 13 bases between. CDR3 residues: CSARDIWSGETQYF. The CDR3 bases are TGCAGTGCTAGAGATATATGGTCTGGGGAGACCCAGTACTTC.

This clonotype came up many times. The chain has TRBV7-8 and TRBJ2-5; the match to TRBD2 covers 11 bases. J lost 5 bases, V lost 5 bases, and 13 bases had no gene match. The CDR3 contains 17 residues. From germline, CDR1 is SGHVS and CDR2 FQNEAQ. CDR3 nucleotide sequence: TGTGCCAGCAGCCCTTCTGGTAGCGGGGGGGCGAGGGAGACCCAGTACTTC. Its translation is CASSPSGSGGARETQYF.

The J gene is TRBJ1-3, the V gene TRBV19; 10 bases align to TRBD1. Looked up from germline, CDR1 is LNHDA and CDR2 is SQIVND (reference sequence). V lost 6 bases, J lost 0 bases, and 5 bases stayed unmatched. This CDR3 has 16 residues. The CDR3 protein is CASSGQGGPSGNTIYF. The CDR3 DNA reads as TGTGCCAGTAGCGGACAGGGGGGCCCCTCTGGAAACACCATATATTTT. The full variable domain, rest sourced from reference TRBV19 and TRBJ1-3, is DGGITQSPKYLFRKEGQNVTLSCEQNLNHDAMYWYRQDPGQGLRLIYYSQIVNDFQKGDIAEGYSVSREKKESFPLTVTSAQKNPTAFYLCASSGQGGPSGNTIYFGEGSWLTVV.

This clonotype came up many times. This CDR3 reads CASSEYGLAGGETQYF. Here the CDR3 DNA reads TGTGCCAGCAGTGAATATGGACTAGCGGGGGGAGAGACCCAGTACTTC. The chain employs TRBV2 and TRBJ2-5; 14 bases are shared with TRBD2. V lost 2 bases, J lost 4 bases, and 3 bases stayed unmatched. Germline CDR1 SNHLY, CDR2 FYNNEI. There are 16 residues in the CDR3.

The chain is built from TRBV28 and TRBJ1-3; D gene uncertain. This CDR3 spans 17 amino acids. Germline loops: CDR1 MDHEN, CDR2 SYDVKM. The V gene lost 6 bases and the J gene lost 5 bases, with 23 bases spanning the gap. In DNA form, the CDR3 reads TGTGCCAGCAGCTCGTTCTATTTGTCGACTACAAGAAACACCATATATTTT. This sequence encodes CASSSFYLSTTRNTIYF.

This clonotype was recorded at least ten times. The chain has TRBV7-9 and TRBJ1-6; a weak D match, TRBD1 (5 bases). The germline V gene has CDR1 SEHNR and CDR2 FQNEAQ (reference sequence). The CDR3 sequence is 12 residues long. Trimming removed 5 bases at V and 10 bases at J, with 9 bases between. The CDR3 coding sequence is TGTGCCAGCAGCGGGGGGGGATCACCCCTCCACTTT. Protein product: CASSGGGSPLHF.

Ten or more counts support this clonotype. The V call is TRBV7-9, the J call TRBJ1-6; perhaps TRBD1 as D (6 bases). Germline lookup yields CDR1 SEHNR and CDR2 FQNEAQ (reference sequence). This CDR3 spans 14 amino acids. V was pared by 6 bases and J by 5 bases, with 11 bases between. DNA of the CDR3: TGTGCCAGCAGACCGAGGGGGGATAATTCACCCCTCCACTTT. Its translation: CASRPRGDNSPLHF.

This clonotype was seen many times. This chain links TRBV20-1 with TRBJ1-2, with TRBD1 matching 8 bases. The trim removed 3 bases at V and 6 bases at J, leaving 9 bases unmatched. Looked up from germline, CDR1 is DFQATT and CDR2 is SNEGSKA (reference sequence). The CDR3 has 14 amino acids. The CDR3 DNA sequence: TGCAGTGCTAGGTCGACAGGGGCCTCAAATGGCTACACCTTC. Its translation is CSARSTGASNGYTF.

This clonotype was picked up many times. The chain couples TRBV7-3 to TRBJ2-3, with 8 nucleotides matching TRBD2. The V segment lost 5 bases and the J segment 4 bases; nucleotides outside the gene matches: 5. CDR1 and CDR2 from the germline V gene are SGHTA and FQGTGA. The CDR3 is 14 residues long. In DNA form, the CDR3 reads TGTGCCAGCAGCATGACCGGGGGGGCAGATACGCAGTATTTT. Its translation: CASSMTGGADTQYF.